The T cell receptor beta chain under discussion was sequenced for a study of blood T cells in healthy people across ages. Primers used in a second PCR of roughly 7 to 11 cycles were a sample-barcoded 5' primer and a J-beta primer mix. Each cDNA was tagged by a template-switch adaptor containing 12 random nucleotides. TCRdb independently ran MiXCR on the 5' RACE reads; one entry per CDR3 protein. The table has roughly 700,000 distinct CDR3 sequences, around a quarter seen once. These data are also associated with another study on T cells of mothers and their children. That paper states: The study sampled a few healthy Caucasian mothers and their six children.

The sample consisted of blood. This clonotype was sampled from a boy between 10 and 17 years old in good health.

This CDR3 is CSVRNPTDGTQYF. The CDR3, as DNA: TGCAGCGTGCGAAACCCGACGGATGGTACGCAGTATTTT. The rearrangement joins TRBV29-1 to TRBJ2-3, with D unresolved. The CDR3 is 13 residues long. The V gene lost 6 bases and the J gene lost 8 bases, with 18 bases spanning the gap. Germline CDR1 is SQVTM and CDR2 is ANQGSEA.